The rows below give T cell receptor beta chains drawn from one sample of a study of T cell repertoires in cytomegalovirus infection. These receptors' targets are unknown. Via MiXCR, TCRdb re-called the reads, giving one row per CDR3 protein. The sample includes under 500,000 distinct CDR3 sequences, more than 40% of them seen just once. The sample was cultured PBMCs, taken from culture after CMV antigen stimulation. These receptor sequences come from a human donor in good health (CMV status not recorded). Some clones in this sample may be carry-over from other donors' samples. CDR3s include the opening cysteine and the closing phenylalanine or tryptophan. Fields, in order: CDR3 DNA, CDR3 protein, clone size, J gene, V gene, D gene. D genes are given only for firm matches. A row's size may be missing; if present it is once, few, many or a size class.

cdr3_nt: TGTGCCAGCAGCAACAGGGAGGTCTATGGCTACACCTTC
cdr3_aa: CASSNREVYGYTF
clone_size: many
j_call: TRBJ1-2
v_call: TRBV7-2
d_call: NA

cdr3_nt: TGTGCCAGTGGGCGCCAAAAACTCTCTAGCAACACTGAAGCTTTCTTT
cdr3_aa: CASGRQKLSSNTEAFF
clone_size: NA
j_call: TRBJ1-1
v_call: TRBV19
d_call: NA

cdr3_nt: TGTGCCAGCAGTCGCCCTCGGTTGGCGGGAGTAGCAGATACGCAGTATTTT
cdr3_aa: CASSRPRLAGVADTQYF
clone_size: NA
j_call: TRBJ2-3
v_call: TRBV27
d_call: TRBD2

cdr3_nt: TGTGCCAGCAGCCCCCCGTCGGGAGGGGGCAAAAACATTCAGTACTTC
cdr3_aa: CASSPPSGGGKNIQYF
clone_size: few
j_call: TRBJ2-4
v_call: TRBV6-2/TRBV6-3
d_call: TRBD2

cdr3_nt: TGTGCCAGCAGTTACCGGGACAGGGGGCCGCTGGGGCAGTACTTC
cdr3_aa: CASSYRDRGPLGQYF
clone_size: few
j_call: TRBJ2-7
v_call: TRBV6-2/TRBV6-3
d_call: TRBD1

cdr3_nt: TGCAGTGCGCGGGCCTCCCGGGGGACCGGGGAGCTGTTTTTT
cdr3_aa: CSARASRGTGELFF
clone_size: few
j_call: TRBJ2-2
v_call: TRBV20-1
d_call: NA

cdr3_nt: TGTGCCAGCAGCGCAGGGGGTACGTATGGCTACACCTTC
cdr3_aa: CASSAGGTYGYTF
clone_size: NA
j_call: TRBJ1-2
v_call: TRBV7-2
d_call: TRBD1

cdr3_nt: TGTGCCAGCAGCTTATACGGCAGGGTGGGAGATACGCAGTATTTT
cdr3_aa: CASSLYGRVGDTQYF
clone_size: few
j_call: TRBJ2-3
v_call: TRBV7-8
d_call: NA

cdr3_nt: TGTGCCAGCAGTTTTATTGAGGACACTGAAGCTTTCTTT
cdr3_aa: CASSFIEDTEAFF
clone_size: NA
j_call: TRBJ1-1
v_call: TRBV12-3/TRBV12-4
d_call: NA

cdr3_nt: TGTGCCAGCAGCTCCCAGCCGGGGGAGGGGGAGCAGTTCTTC
cdr3_aa: CASSSQPGEGEQFF
clone_size: NA
j_call: TRBJ2-1
v_call: TRBV5-3
d_call: TRBD2

cdr3_nt: TGTGCCAGCAGACCTCTCGCGGGAGGTACCTACGAGCAGTACTTC
cdr3_aa: CASRPLAGGTYEQYF
clone_size: many
j_call: TRBJ2-7
v_call: TRBV11-2
d_call: TRBD2

cdr3_nt: TGCAGTGCTAGAGATTCGACTAGCGGGGGGACAGATACGCAGTATTTT
cdr3_aa: CSARDSTSGGTDTQYF
clone_size: NA
j_call: TRBJ2-3
v_call: TRBV20-1
d_call: TRBD2

cdr3_nt: TGTGCCAGCAGTCACGGGGCCGGCGAGCAGTACTTC
cdr3_aa: CASSHGAGEQYF
clone_size: NA
j_call: TRBJ2-7
v_call: TRBV7-6
d_call: NA

cdr3_nt: TGTGCCAGCAGCGGACGGAACTTT
cdr3_aa: CASSGRNF
clone_size: few
j_call: TRBJ2-3
v_call: TRBV7-2
d_call: NA

cdr3_nt: TGTGCCAGCAGCCATCTTAGTCAATTTCTTGGTAGGACTGAAGCTTTCTTT
cdr3_aa: CASSHLSQFLGRTEAFF
clone_size: NA
j_call: TRBJ1-1
v_call: TRBV7-9
d_call: NA

cdr3_nt: TGTGCCATCAGTGACGGGACTAGCGGGAGGGCCAGGTTCTTC
cdr3_aa: CAISDGTSGRARFF
clone_size: NA
j_call: TRBJ2-1
v_call: TRBV10-3
d_call: TRBD2